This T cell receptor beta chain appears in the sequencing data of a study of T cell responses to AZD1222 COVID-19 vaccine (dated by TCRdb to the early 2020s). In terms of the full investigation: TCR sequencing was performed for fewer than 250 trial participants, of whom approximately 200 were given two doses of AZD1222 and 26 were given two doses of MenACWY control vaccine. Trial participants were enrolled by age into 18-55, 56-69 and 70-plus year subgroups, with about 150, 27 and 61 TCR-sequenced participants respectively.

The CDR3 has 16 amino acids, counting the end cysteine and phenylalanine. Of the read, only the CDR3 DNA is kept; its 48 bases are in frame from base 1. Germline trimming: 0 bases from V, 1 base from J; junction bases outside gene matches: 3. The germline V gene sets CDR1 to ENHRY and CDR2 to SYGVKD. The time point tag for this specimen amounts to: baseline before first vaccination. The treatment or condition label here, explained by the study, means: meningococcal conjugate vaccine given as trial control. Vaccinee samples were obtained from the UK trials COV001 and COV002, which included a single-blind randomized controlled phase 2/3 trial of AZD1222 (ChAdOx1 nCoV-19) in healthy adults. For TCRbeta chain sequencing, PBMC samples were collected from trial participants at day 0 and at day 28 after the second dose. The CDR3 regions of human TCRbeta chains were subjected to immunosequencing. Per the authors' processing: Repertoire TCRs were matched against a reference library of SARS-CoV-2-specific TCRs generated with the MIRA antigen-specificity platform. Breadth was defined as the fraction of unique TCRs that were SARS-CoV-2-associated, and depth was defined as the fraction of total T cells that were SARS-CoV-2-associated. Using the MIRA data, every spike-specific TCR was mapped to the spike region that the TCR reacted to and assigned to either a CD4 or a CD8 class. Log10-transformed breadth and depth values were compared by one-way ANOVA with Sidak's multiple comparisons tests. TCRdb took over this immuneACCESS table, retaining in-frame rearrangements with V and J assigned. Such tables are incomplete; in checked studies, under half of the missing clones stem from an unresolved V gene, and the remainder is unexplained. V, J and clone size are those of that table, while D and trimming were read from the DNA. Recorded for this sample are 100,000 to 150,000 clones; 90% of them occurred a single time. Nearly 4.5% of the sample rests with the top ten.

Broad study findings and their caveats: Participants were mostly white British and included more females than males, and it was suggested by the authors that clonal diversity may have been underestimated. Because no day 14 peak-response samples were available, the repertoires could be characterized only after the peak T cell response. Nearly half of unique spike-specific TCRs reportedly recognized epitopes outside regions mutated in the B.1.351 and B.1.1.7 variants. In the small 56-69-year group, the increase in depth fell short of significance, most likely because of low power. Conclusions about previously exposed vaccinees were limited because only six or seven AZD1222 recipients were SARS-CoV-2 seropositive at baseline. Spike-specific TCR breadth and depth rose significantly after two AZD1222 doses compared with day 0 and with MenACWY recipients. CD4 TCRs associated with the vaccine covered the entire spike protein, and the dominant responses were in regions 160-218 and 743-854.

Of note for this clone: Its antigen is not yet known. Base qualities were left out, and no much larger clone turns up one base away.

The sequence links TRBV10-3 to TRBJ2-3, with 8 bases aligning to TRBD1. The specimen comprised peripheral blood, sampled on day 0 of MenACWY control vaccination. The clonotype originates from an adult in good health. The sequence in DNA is TGTGCCATCAGTGAGTCTGAGACAGGGGGCACAGATACGCAGTATTTT. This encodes CAISESETGGTDTQYF.